This T cell receptor (beta chain) was documented in a study of shared clonotypes between healthy human individuals. Method: immunoSEQ multiplex PCR; TCRdb's copy keeps in-frame clones and lacks some. The sample consists of 2 million to 2.5 million clones, just over 90% of them appearing once. As concerns this clone: Its target is unknown.

Splitting the CD4+ cells yielded a CD45RA+ naive subset and a CD45RA-negative memory subset. This CDR3 has 16 residues. V was clipped by 5 bases and J by 3 bases, with 20 bases between them. CDR1 is MNHEY, CDR2 SMNVEV, per germline (reference sequence). Findings and limits, study-wide: Among the subsets, naive ones generally showed larger estimated richness than memory ones.

V is TRBV27 and J is TRBJ2-7; the D gene is possibly TRBD2 (6 bases). This TCR was sampled from a young man in good health. Some clones in this sample may be carry-over from other donors' samples. Specimen: naive CD4+ T cells from PBMCs. Sample subset: CD45RA+ positively selected. Written as DNA, the CDR3 is TGTGCCAGCAGTACACAGGAGGGACTTCCAAGCTACGAGCAGTACTTC. Residues: CASSTQEGLPSYEQYF.